The present entry profiles one T cell receptor (beta chain) with its context. The sample belongs to a study of CD8+CD57+ T cells in acquired aplastic anemia. Looking at the study overall: Mean yield of DNA from sorted CD4+ and CD8+ cells was 2.5 to 4 ug.

Genomic DNA, serving as template, underwent TCR beta VDJ and CDR3 profiling. MiXCR, applied by TCRdb to the reads, yields one record per CDR3 protein. In the table there are 310,000 or so distinct CDR3 sequences, approximately 58% of which are singletons. All sequencing subjects had displayed CD8+CD57+ cell expansion on flow cytometry. Among the patients, none had received any therapy at the time of blood sampling. Germline CDR1 SGHRS, CDR2 YFSETQ. The CDR3 spans 14 residues. J lost 8 bases, V lost 3 bases, and 6 bases had no gene match. The sequencing input was sorted CD4+, CD8+, or CD8+CD57+ T cells (not recorded which) from PBMCs. This sequence was found in a human donor with aplastic anemia. The chain joins TRBV5-1 to TRBJ1-4; 8 bases agree with TRBD1. The chain's CDR3 is CASSSDGQGEKLFF. For the CDR3, the DNA is TGCGCCAGCAGCTCCGATGGACAGGGAGAAAAACTGTTTTTT.